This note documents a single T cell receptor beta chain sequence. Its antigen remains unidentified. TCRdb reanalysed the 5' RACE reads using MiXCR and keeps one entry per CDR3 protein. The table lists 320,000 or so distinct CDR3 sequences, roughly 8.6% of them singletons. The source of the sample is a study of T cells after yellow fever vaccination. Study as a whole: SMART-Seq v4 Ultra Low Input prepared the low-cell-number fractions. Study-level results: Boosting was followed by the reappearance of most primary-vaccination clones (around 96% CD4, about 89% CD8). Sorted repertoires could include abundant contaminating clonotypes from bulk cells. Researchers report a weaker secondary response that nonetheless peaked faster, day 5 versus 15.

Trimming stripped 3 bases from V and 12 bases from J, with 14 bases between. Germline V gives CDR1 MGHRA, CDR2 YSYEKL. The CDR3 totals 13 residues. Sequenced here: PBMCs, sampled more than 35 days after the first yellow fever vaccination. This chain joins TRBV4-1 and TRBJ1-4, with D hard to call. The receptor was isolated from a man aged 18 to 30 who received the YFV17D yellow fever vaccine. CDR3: CASSHLTSVELFF. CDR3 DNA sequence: TGCGCCAGCAGCCATCTAACATCGGTTGAACTGTTTTTT.